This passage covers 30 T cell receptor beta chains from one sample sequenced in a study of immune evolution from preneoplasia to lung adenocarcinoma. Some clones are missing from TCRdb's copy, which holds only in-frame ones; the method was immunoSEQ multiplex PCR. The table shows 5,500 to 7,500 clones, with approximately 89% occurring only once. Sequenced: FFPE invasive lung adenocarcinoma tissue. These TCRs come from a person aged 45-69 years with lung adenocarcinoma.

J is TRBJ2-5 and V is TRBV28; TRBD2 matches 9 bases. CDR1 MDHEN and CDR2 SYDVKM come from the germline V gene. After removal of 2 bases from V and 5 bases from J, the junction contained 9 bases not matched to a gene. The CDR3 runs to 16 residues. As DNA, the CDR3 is TGTGCCAGCAGTTTAAGTAGCGGGAGTAGATGGGAGACCCAGTACTTC. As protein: CASSLSSGSRWETQYF.

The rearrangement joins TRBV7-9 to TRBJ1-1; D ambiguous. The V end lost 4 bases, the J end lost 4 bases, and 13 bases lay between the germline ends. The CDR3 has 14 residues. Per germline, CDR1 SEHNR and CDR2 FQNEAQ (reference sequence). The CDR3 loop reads CASSSRIGSTEAFF. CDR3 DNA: TGTGCCAGCAGCTCCCGGATCGGGAGCACTGAAGCTTTCTTT.

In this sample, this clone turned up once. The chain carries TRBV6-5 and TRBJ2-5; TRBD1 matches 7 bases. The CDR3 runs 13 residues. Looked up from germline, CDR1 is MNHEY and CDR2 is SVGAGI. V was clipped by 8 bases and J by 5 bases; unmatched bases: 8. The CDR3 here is CASGSNRGETQYF. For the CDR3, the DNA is TGTGCCAGCGGATCCAACAGGGGTGAGACCCAGTACTTC.

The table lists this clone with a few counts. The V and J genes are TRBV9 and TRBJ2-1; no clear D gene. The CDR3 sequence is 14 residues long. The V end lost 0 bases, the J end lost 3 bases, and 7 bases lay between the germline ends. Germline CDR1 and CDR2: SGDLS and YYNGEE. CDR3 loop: CASSVEQNYNEQFF. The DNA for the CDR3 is TGTGCCAGCAGCGTAGAGCAGAACTACAATGAGCAGTTCTTC.

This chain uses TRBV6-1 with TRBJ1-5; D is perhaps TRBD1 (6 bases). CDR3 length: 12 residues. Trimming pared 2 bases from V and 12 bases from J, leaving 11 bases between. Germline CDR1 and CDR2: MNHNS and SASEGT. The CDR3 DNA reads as TGTGCCAGCAGTGAAAGAAACAGGGACCAGCATTTT. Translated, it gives CASSERNRDQHF.

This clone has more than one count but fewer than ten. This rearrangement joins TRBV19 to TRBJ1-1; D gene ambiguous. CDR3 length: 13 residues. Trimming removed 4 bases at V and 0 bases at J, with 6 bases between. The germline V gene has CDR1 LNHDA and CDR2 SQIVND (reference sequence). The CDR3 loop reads CASSTLLNTEAFF. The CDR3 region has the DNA TGTGCCAGTAGTACGCTCCTGAACACTGAAGCTTTCTTT.

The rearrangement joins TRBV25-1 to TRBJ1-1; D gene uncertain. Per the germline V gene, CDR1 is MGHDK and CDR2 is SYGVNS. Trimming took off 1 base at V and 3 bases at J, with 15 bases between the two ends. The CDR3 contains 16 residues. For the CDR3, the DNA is TGTGCCAGCAGTGAATTCCAGCTAGACCGGGACACTGAAGCTTTCTTT. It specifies CASSEFQLDRDTEAFF.

This CDR3 reads CSGMTGHSGNTIYF. The CDR3 DNA follows: TGCAGCGGGATGACAGGCCACTCTGGAAACACCATATATTTT. This chain links TRBV29-1 with TRBJ1-3, with a possible D match to TRBD1 (6 bases). Germline V lookup: CDR1 SQVTM, CDR2 ANQGSEA. Trimming left V 7 bases short and J 0 bases short, with 13 bases between. The CDR3 is 14 residues long.

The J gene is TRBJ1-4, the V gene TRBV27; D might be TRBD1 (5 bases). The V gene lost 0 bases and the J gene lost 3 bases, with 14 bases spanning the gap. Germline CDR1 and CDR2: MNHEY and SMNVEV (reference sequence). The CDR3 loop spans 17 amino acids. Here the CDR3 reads CASSLSSTVGANEKLFF. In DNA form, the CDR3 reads TGTGCCAGCAGTTTATCGAGTACCGTGGGGGCTAATGAAAAACTGTTTTTT.

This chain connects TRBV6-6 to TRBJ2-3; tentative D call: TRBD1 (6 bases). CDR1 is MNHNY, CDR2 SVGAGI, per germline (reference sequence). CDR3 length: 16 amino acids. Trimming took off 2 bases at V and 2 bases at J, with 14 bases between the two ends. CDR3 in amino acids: CASSYPQGSPTDTQYF. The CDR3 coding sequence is TGTGCCAGCAGTTACCCCCAGGGGTCCCCCACAGATACGCAGTATTTT.

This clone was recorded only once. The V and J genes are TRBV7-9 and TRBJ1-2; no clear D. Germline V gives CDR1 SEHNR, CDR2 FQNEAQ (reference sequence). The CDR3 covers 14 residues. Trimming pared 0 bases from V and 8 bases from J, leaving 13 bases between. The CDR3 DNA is TGTGCCAGCAGCTTAGCTGCCCCAGGAGTCGGCTACACCTTC. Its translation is CASSLAAPGVGYTF.

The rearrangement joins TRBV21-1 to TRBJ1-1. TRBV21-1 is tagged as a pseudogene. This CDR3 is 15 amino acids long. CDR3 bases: TGTGCCAGCAGCAAGGAGTCTCTATCGAACACTGAAGCTTTCTTT. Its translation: CASSKESLSNTEAFF.

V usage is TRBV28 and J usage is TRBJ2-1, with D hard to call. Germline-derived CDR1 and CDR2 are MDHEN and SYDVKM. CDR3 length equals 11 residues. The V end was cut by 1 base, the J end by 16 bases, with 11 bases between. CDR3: CASSLSSYLFF. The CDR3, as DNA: TGTGCCAGCAGTTTATCCAGCTATCTATTCTTC. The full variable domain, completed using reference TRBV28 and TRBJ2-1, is DVKVTQSSRYLVKRTGEKVFLECVQDMDHENMFWYRQDPGLGLRLIYFSYDVKMKEKGDIPEGYSVSREKKERFSLILESASTNQTSMYLCASSLSSYLFFGPGTRLTVL.

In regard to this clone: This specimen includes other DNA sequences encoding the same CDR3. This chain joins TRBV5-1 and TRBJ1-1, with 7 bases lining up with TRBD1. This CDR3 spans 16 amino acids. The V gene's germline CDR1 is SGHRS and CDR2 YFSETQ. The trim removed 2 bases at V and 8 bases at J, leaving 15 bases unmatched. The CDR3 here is CASSLDGQVKTAEAFF. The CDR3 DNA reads TGCGCCAGCAGCTTAGATGGACAGGTAAAAACGGCAGAAGCTTTCTTT.

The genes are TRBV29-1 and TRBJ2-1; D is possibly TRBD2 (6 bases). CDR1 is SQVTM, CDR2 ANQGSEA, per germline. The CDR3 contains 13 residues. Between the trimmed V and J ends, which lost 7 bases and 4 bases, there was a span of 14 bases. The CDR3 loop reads CSGSSRGYNEQFF. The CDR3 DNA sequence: TGCAGCGGGTCTAGTCGGGGGTACAATGAGCAGTTCTTC.

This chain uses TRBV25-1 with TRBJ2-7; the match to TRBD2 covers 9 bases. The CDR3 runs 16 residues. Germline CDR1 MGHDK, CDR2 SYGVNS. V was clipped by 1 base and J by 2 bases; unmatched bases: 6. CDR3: CASSESLAGVTYEQYF. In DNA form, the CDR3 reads TGTGCCAGCAGTGAATCTTTAGCGGGGGTGACCTACGAGCAGTACTTC.

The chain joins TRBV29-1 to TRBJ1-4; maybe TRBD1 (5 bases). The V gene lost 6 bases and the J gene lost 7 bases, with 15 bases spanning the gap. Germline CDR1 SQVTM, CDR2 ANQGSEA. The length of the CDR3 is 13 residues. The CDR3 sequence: CSVGETEGEKLFF. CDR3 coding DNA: TGCAGCGTGGGGGAAACAGAAGGTGAAAAACTGTTTTTT.

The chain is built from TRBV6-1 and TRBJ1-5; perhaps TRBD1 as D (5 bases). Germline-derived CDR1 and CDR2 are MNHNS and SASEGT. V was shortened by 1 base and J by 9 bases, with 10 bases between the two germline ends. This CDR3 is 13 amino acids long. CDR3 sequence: CASSEVVGGPQHF. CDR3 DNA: TGTGCCAGCAGTGAAGTGGTGGGGGGGCCCCAGCATTTT.

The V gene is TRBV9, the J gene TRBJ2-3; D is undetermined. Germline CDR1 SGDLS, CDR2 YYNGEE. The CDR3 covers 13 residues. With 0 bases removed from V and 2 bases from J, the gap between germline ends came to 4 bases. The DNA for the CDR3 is TGTGCCAGCAGCGTAGGCCACACAGATACGCAGTATTTT. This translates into CASSVGHTDTQYF. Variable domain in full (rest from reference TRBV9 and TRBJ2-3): DSGVTQTPKHLITATGQRVTLRCSPRSGDLSVYWYQQSLDQGLQFLIQYYNGEERAKGNILERFSAQQFPDLHSELNLSSLELGDSALYFCASSVGHTDTQYFGPGTRLTVL.

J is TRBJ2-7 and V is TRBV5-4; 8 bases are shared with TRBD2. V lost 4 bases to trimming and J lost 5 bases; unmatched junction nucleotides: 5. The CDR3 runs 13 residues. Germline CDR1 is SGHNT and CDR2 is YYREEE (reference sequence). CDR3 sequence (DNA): TGTGCCAGCAGCCACGGGGGGGAAGACGAGCAGTACTTC. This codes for CASSHGGEDEQYF.

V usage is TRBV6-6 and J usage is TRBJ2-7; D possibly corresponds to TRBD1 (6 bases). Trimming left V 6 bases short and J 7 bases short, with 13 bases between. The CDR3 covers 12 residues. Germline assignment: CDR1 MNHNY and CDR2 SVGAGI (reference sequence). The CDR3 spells CASRRTVAEQYF. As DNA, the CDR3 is TGTGCCAGCAGGAGGACAGTTGCTGAGCAGTACTTC.

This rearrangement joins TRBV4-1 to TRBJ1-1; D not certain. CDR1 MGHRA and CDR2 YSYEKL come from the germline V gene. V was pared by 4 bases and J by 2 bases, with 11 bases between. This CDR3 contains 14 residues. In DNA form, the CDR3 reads TGCGCCAGCAGCCTTTCGGACGGAAACACTGAAGCTTTCTTT. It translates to CASSLSDGNTEAFF.

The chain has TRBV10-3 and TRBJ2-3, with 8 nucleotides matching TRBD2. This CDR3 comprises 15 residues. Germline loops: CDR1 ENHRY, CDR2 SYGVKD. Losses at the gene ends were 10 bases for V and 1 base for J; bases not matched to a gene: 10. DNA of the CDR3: TGTGCCACGACGGAGCAAGCGGGGGGCACAGATACGCAGTATTTT. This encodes CATTEQAGGTDTQYF.

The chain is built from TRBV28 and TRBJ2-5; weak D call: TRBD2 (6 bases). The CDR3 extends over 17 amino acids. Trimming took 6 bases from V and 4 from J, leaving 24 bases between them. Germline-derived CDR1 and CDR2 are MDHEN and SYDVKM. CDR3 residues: CASSPLAGRGGLETQYF. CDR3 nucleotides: TGTGCCAGCAGCCCCCTTGCGGGGAGAGGTGGTTTAGAGACCCAGTACTTC.

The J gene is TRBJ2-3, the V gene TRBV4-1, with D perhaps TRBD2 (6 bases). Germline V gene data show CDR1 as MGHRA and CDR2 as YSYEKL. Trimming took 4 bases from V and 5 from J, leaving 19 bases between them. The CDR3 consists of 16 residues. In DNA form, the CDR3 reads TGCGCCAGCAGCCTAGAGGGAGGTAGCGGCATAGATACGCAGTATTTT. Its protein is CASSLEGGSGIDTQYF.

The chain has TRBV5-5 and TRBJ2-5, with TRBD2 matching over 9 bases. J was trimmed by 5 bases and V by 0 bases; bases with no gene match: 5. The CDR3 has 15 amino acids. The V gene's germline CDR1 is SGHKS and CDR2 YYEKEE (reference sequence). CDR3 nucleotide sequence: TGTGCCAGCAGCTTGGGTGGGACTAGCCAGGAGACCCAGTACTTC. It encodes CASSLGGTSQETQYF.

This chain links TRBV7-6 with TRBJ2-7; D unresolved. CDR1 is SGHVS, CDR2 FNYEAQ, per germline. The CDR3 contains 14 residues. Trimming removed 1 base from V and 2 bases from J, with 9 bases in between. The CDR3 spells CASSLGQVPYEQYF. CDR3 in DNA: TGTGCCAGCAGCTTAGGCCAGGTTCCCTACGAGCAGTACTTC.

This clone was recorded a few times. CDR3 sequence: CARQRDESYNEQFF. The CDR3 coding sequence is TGTGCCAGGCAGCGGGATGAGTCCTACAATGAGCAGTTCTTC. V and J are TRBV7-3 and TRBJ2-1; the match to TRBD2 covers 7 bases. Germline CDR1 is SGHTA and CDR2 is FQGTGA. The CDR3 runs to 14 residues. The J segment lost 1 base and the V segment lost 9 bases, leaving 6 bases of the junction unmatched.

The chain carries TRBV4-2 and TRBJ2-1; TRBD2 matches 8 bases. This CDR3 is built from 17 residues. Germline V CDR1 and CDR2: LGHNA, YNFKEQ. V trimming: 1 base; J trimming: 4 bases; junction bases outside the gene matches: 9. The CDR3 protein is CASSQALASGPYNEQFF. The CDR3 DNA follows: TGTGCCAGCAGCCAAGCCCTCGCTAGCGGGCCATACAATGAGCAGTTCTTC.

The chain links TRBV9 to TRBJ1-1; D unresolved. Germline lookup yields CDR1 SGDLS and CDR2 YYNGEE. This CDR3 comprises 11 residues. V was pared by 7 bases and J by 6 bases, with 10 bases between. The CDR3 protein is CASGSSAEAFF. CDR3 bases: TGTGCCAGCGGATCCTCGGCTGAAGCTTTCTTT.